Listed below are T cell receptor beta chains from one sample, sequenced in a study of T cells in Graves' hyperthyroidism and ophthalmopathy. Each CDR3 protein is one row after TCRdb ran MiXCR on the multiplex PCR reads. This sample carries roughly 640,000 distinct CDR3 sequences, around 15% of them seen once, and the ten largest clones take roughly 3.3%. The sequenced sample consisted of blood. Receptor source: a woman aged 35 to 49 with Graves' ophthalmopathy. CDR3s include the opening cysteine and the closing phenylalanine or tryptophan. Fields, in order: clone size, V gene, D gene, J gene, CDR3 protein, CDR3 DNA. A D gene is named only where the DNA matches it firmly. Not every row has a clone size; where given, it reads once, few, many or a size class.

>few|TRBV2|-|TRBJ1-6
CASSEIRVEDSPLHF
TGTGCCAGCAGTGAAATTAGGGTCGAGGATTCACCCCTCCACTTT
>many|TRBV11-2|-|TRBJ1-5
CASSLTQINQPQHF
TGTGCCAGCAGCTTAACGCAGATCAATCAGCCCCAGCATTTT
>many|TRBV5-1|-|TRBJ2-5
CASSSGHPQETQYF
TGCGCCAGCAGCTCGGGACACCCACAAGAGACCCAGTACTTC
>many|TRBV12-5|TRBD1|TRBJ2-1
CASGPGQGANEQFF
TGTGCTAGTGGTCCAGGACAGGGGGCAAATGAGCAGTTCTTC
>-|TRBV5-1|-|TRBJ1-1
CASSLEGSNTDAFF
TGCGCCAGCAGCTTGGAGGGGTCGAACACTGACGCTTTCTTT
>many|TRBV6-6|TRBD2|TRBJ2-3
CASSYSRLAGGVDTQYF
TGTGCCAGCAGTTACTCCCGACTAGCGGGAGGGGTAGATACGCAGTATTTT
>many|TRBV2|TRBD1|TRBJ2-4
CASSGQGRVLAKNIQYF
TGTGCCAGCAGCGGACAGGGGAGGGTTCTAGCCAAAAACATTCAGTACTTC
>few|TRBV6-1|-|TRBJ1-1
CASTRSGPTEAFF
TGTGCCAGCACCCGATCGGGGCCTACTGAAGCTTTCTTT
>-|TRBV28|-|TRBJ1-1
CASTSHGDPGSTEAFF
TGTGCTAGCACCTCCCATGGGGACCCGGGAAGCACTGAAGCTTTCTTT
>many|TRBV7-9|-|TRBJ2-7
CASDPLGYEQYF
TGTGCCAGCGACCCCCTGGGCTACGAGCAGTACTTC
>few|TRBV30|-|TRBJ2-2
CAWTHAGELFF
TGTGCCTGGACCCATGCCGGGGAGCTGTTTTTT
>many|TRBV28|-|TRBJ2-7
CASSFSQGSYEQYF
TGTGCCAGCAGTTTTTCTCAGGGATCCTACGAGCAGTACTTC
>few|TRBV28|-|TRBJ2-2
CASSLRALPPTGELFF
TGTGCCAGCAGTTTACGGGCCCTACCCCCTACCGGGGAGCTGTTTTTT
>many|TRBV29-1|-|TRBJ1-2
CSGLEGRGYGYTF
TGCAGCGGACTGGAGGGCCGGGGCTATGGCTACACCTTC
>many|TRBV6-1|TRBD1|TRBJ1-1
CASSETGVRGEAFF
TGTGCCAGCAGTGAGACAGGGGTAAGAGGTGAAGCTTTCTTT
>many|TRBV2|TRBD2|TRBJ2-1
CASRGLAGREQFF
TGTGCCAGCAGGGGACTAGCGGGGAGAGAGCAGTTCTTC
>-|TRBV30|TRBD1|TRBJ1-1
CAWSVGGGSMNTEAFF
TGTGCCTGGAGTGTAGGGGGCGGGTCGATGAACACTGAAGCTTTCTTT